Sequencing of this T cell receptor beta chain was carried out in a study of identical twins' blood T cells. Whole-study findings and limits: Environmental influences on twin similarity could not be excluded.

This CDR3 contains 14 residues. Germline V lookup: CDR1 SGHTA, CDR2 FQGNSA. Trimming left V 6 bases short and J 3 bases short, with 12 bases between. Via MiXCR, TCRdb re-called the 5' RACE reads, giving one row per CDR3 protein. The sample shows 300,000 to 450,000 distinct CDR3 sequences, about 28% of them seen only once. With regard to this clonotype: Antigen unknown.

Six healthy women, forming three identical twin pairs, donated samples. The sample taken for sequencing was PBMCs. The chain recombines TRBV7-2 with TRBJ2-1, with D maybe TRBD2 (5 bases). This clonotype was sampled from a woman aged 18 to 55 in good health. The CDR3 loop reads CASRKEVFYNEQFF. The CDR3 DNA is TGTGCCAGCAGGAAGGAGGTTTTCTACAATGAGCAGTTCTTC.